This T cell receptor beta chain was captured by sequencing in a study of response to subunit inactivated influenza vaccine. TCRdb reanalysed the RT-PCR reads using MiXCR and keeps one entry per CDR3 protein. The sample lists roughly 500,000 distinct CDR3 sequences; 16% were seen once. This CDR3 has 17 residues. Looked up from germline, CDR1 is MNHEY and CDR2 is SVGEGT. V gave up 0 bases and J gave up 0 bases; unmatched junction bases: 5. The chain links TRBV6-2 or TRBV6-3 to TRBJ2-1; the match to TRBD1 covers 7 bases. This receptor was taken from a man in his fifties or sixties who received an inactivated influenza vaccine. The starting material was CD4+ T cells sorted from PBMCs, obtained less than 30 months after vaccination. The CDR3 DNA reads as TGTGCCAGCAGTTACTCGAGGGGGCGAGGCTCCTACAATGAGCAGTTCTTC. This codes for CASSYSRGRGSYNEQFF.